Listed here are 14 T cell receptor beta chains from one sample, sequenced in a study of T cell responses to AZD1222 COVID-19 vaccine. Clones were sequenced by immunoSEQ multiplex PCR, and TCRdb holds only the in-frame ones, with some missing. The sample yields 150,000 to 200,000 clones, approximately 90% seen once. Sample: peripheral blood, taken 28 days after the second dose of the MenACWY control vaccine. These receptors were collected from an adult who received the MenACWY meningococcal vaccine as a control.

V usage is TRBV7-6 and J usage is TRBJ2-3; D is ambiguous. Germline lookup yields CDR1 SGHVS and CDR2 FNYEAQ. V dropped 0 bases and J dropped 1 base, with 5 bases sitting between them. This CDR3 is 14 amino acids long. This CDR3 reads CASSLAHRTDTQYF. In DNA form, the CDR3 reads TGTGCCAGCAGCTTAGCCCACCGCACAGATACGCAGTATTTT.

This rearrangement joins TRBV24-1 to TRBJ1-2; 11 bases are a match to TRBD1. The CDR3 has 15 amino acids. V lost 2 bases, J lost 6 bases, and 4 bases stayed unmatched. Germline V gene data show CDR1 as KGHDR and CDR2 as SFDVKD. CDR3 in amino acids: CATSDSGQGADGYTF. The CDR3 DNA sequence: TGTGCCACCAGTGATTCCGGACAGGGGGCAGATGGCTACACCTTC.

The chain's CDR3 is CASSPPMTRGYTF. The CDR3 DNA sequence: TGTGCCAGCAGCCCCCCTATGACTAGAGGCTACACCTTC. The J gene is TRBJ1-2, the V gene TRBV7-8; D unclear. Trimming took off 5 bases at V and 8 bases at J, with 15 bases between the two ends. Germline V gene sequence: CDR1 SGHVS, CDR2 FQNEAQ. This CDR3 has 13 residues.

The rearrangement uses TRBV9 and TRBJ2-1; D uncertain. Germline assignment: CDR1 SGDLS and CDR2 YYNGEE. The CDR3 sequence is 15 residues long. V was cut by 1 base and J by 0 bases, with 8 bases left in between. The CDR3 nucleotides are TGTGCCAGCAGCGTAAGTGACAACTCCTACAATGAGCAGTTCTTC. It yields the protein CASSVSDNSYNEQFF.

This rearrangement joins TRBV5-4 to TRBJ2-1; 13 nucleotides line up with TRBD2. V was clipped by 4 bases and J by 1 base; unmatched bases: 8. Germline V gives CDR1 SGHNT, CDR2 YYREEE (reference sequence). The CDR3 contains 18 residues. CDR3 protein: CASSRAGTSGISYNEQFF. The CDR3 region has the DNA TGTGCCAGCAGCCGAGCCGGGACTAGCGGGATTTCCTACAATGAGCAGTTCTTC.

The chain links TRBV6-5 to TRBJ1-2, with no clear D. Between the trimmed V and J ends, which lost 7 bases and 4 bases, there was a span of 16 bases. CDR3 length: 14 residues. The germline V gene has CDR1 MNHEY and CDR2 SVGAGI. In nucleotides, the CDR3 is TGTGCCAGCACCACAAGGGCGGGTCCCTATGGCTACACCTTC. It specifies CASTTRAGPYGYTF.

V usage is TRBV9 and J usage is TRBJ2-2, with D perhaps matching TRBD1 (6 bases). Per germline, CDR1 SGDLS and CDR2 YYNGEE. Trimming pared 0 bases from V and 4 bases from J, leaving 7 bases between. The CDR3 length is 14 residues. This chain's CDR3 is CASSVAGATGELFF. The CDR3 nucleotides are TGTGCCAGCAGCGTAGCAGGGGCCACCGGGGAGCTGTTTTTT.

V and J are TRBV11-3 and TRBJ1-1; TRBD1 might be the D (5 bases). This CDR3 is built from 15 residues. The germline V gene has CDR1 SGHNT and CDR2 YENEEA. Trimming cost V 5 bases and J 0 bases, with 13 bases left between them. The CDR3 DNA reads TGTGCCAGCAGCCTTCATTCGACAGTGAACACTGAAGCTTTCTTT. Translating it yields CASSLHSTVNTEAFF.

The chain combines TRBV19 with TRBJ1-2; D may be TRBD1 (6 bases). With 7 bases removed from V and 2 bases from J, the gap between germline ends came to 14 bases. The CDR3 spans 14 residues. Germline-derived CDR1 and CDR2 are LNHDA and SQIVND (reference sequence). CDR3 loop: CASTLSRGNYGYTF. CDR3 DNA: TGTGCCAGTACCTTATCCAGGGGCAACTATGGCTACACCTTC.

This clone was seen a few times. This rearrangement joins TRBV29-1 to TRBJ1-2, with D possibly being TRBD1 (6 bases). Germline V CDR1 and CDR2: SQVTM, ANQGSEA. V lost 4 bases to trimming and J lost 4 bases, with 13 bases between them. The CDR3 length is 13 residues. DNA of the CDR3: TGCAGCGTTGGGCTGGGGGCCTCCTATGGCTACACCTTC. This sequence encodes CSVGLGASYGYTF.

This chain connects TRBV2 to TRBJ1-5; possibly TRBD1 for D (6 bases). V lost 7 bases and J 0 bases, leaving 13 bases between the germline ends. Looked up from germline, CDR1 is SNHLY and CDR2 is FYNNEI. The CDR3 has 15 residues. CDR3 amino acids: CASNVYRDSNQPQHF. The CDR3 bases are TGTGCCAGCAATGTTTACAGGGATAGCAATCAGCCCCAGCATTTT.

The J gene is TRBJ2-5, the V gene TRBV7-2; the D is unclear. CDR3 length: 15 amino acids. Trimming cost V 5 bases and J 2 bases, with 15 bases left between them. Germline V gene lookup returns CDR1 SGHTA and CDR2 FQGNSA. The CDR3 DNA sequence: TGTGCCAGCAGCCCCACGCTACAGCTACAAGAGACCCAGTACTTC. This gives the protein CASSPTLQLQETQYF.

In this sample, this clone turned up a few times. The gene calls are TRBV19 and TRBJ2-1; 7 nucleotides align to TRBD2. J gave up 7 bases and V 3 bases, and 6 bases lay outside the gene matches. Germline V lookup: CDR1 LNHDA, CDR2 SQIVND (reference sequence). This CDR3 is 14 amino acids long. The CDR3 nucleotides read TGTGCCAGTAGTATTACCGGGACTACTAATGAGCAGTTCTTC. Protein: CASSITGTTNEQFF.

The V call is TRBV6-5, the J call TRBJ2-5; 13 bases are a match to TRBD2. V shed 7 bases and J 4 bases; nucleotides not matched to a gene: 6. Germline CDR1 and CDR2: MNHEY and SVGAGI. The CDR3 is 15 amino acids. As DNA, the CDR3 is TGTGCCAGCAACAAACTAGCGGGAGGGACAGAGACCCAGTACTTC. This translates into CASNKLAGGTETQYF.